These 5 T cell receptor beta chains were all obtained from the same sample, sequenced in a study of memory CD4+ T cells and cytomegalovirus serostatus. The method was immunoSEQ multiplex PCR; TCRdb's version includes in-frame clones alone and lacks a portion of them. The table includes about 64,000 clones, about 74% detected once. Single viable CD3+CD4+CD8-CD45RO+ cells were sorted as the memory CD4+ T cells. Sequenced material: memory CD4+ T cells from blood. Receptors were obtained from an adult in good health and CMV-seronegative.

This sequence joins TRBV2 and TRBJ2-2; D may be TRBD1 or TRBD2 (6 bases each). The V and J ends lost 7 bases and 1 base respectively, with 16 bases between them. Germline values: CDR1 SNHLY, CDR2 FYNNEI. This CDR3 region has 16 residues. The CDR3 nucleotides are TGTGCCAGCACTACAGAGGGGGGACTGAACACCGGGGAGCTGTTTTTT. It is translated as CASTTEGGLNTGELFF. Combining the CDR3 with reference TRBV2 and TRBJ2-2 gives the whole variable domain EPEVTQTPSHQVTQMGQEVILRCVPISNHLYFYWYRQILGQKVEFLVSFYNNEISEKSEIFDDQFSVERPDGSNFTLKIRSTKLEDSAMYFCASTTEGGLNTGELFFGEGSRLTVL.

The chain uses TRBV5-8 and TRBJ2-3, with D possibly TRBD2 on 6 matching bases. The V gene lost 3 bases and the J gene lost 0 bases, with 11 bases spanning the gap. The CDR3 runs 15 residues. From germline, CDR1 is SGHTS and CDR2 YDEGEE. This CDR3 is CASSYGAGSTDTQYF. In DNA form, the CDR3 reads TGTGCCAGCAGCTATGGGGCGGGGAGCACAGATACGCAGTATTTT.

The chain joins TRBV19 to TRBJ1-5; D gene unclear. Trimming shortened V by 5 bases and J by 2 bases, and 13 bases separated the two germline ends. From germline, CDR1 is LNHDA and CDR2 SQIVND (reference sequence). The length of the CDR3 is 15 residues. CDR3 region: CASSRTPGGNQPQHF. CDR3 DNA sequence: TGTGCCAGTAGTCGGACGCCCGGGGGCAATCAGCCCCAGCATTTT.

This sequence joins TRBV18 and TRBJ1-2; D not certain. The germline CDR1 and CDR2 sequences are KGHSH and LQKENI. The CDR3 totals 14 residues. The V end was cut by 1 base, the J end by 8 bases, with 14 bases between. CDR3 sequence reads: CASSPRSRPEGYTF. The CDR3, as DNA: TGTGCCAGCTCACCACGTTCGCGACCTGAGGGCTACACCTTC.

The chain carries TRBV5-1 and TRBJ2-3; 14 positions match TRBD2. The CDR3 is 18 residues long. V was pared by 4 bases and J by 1 base, with 8 bases of the junction left unmatched. Germline V gene sequence: CDR1 SGHRS, CDR2 YFSETQ. The CDR3 sequence: CASSLRGLAGVGTDTQYF. CDR3 DNA: TGCGCCAGCAGCCTAAGGGGACTAGCGGGGGTGGGCACAGATACGCAGTATTTT.